Listed below are T cell receptor beta chains from one sample, sequenced in a study of blood T cell repertoires in COVID-19. Data came from immunoSEQ multiplex PCR; TCRdb stores just in-frame clones and leaves some out. The table has 200,000 to 250,000 clones, around 82% seen once. Sequenced sample: peripheral blood. These receptor sequences come from a man aged 50 to 59 with active or convalescent COVID-19. Each CDR3 is given with its conserved first and last residue. The D gene is left open where the match is weak. Not all rows give a size; the values are once, few, many and, for expanded clones, a class.

D gene	clone size	V gene	J gene	CDR3 DNA	CDR3 protein
TRBD1	.	TRBV18	TRBJ2-5	TGTGCCAGCTCACCCGGACAGGGTGGTCAAGAGACCCAGTACTTC	CASSPGQGGQETQYF
.	.	TRBV7-8	TRBJ2-2	TGTGCCAGCAGCTTCTTCCCTAAGCCGGGACATACTAACACCGGGGAGCTGTTTTTT	CASSFFPKPGHTNTGELFF
.	.	TRBV5-1	TRBJ2-6	TGCGCCAGCAGCCCCCGGCGGGACTCTGGGGCCAACGTCCTGACTTTC	CASSPRRDSGANVLTF
TRBD1	.	TRBV4-1	TRBJ2-3	TGCGCCAGCAGCCTGGGACAGGCTGCCGGGGATACGCAGTATTTT	CASSLGQAAGDTQYF
TRBD2	.	TRBV5-1	TRBJ2-1	TGCGCCAGCAGCTTGGTTGCTAGCGGGACTTACAATGAGCAGTTCTTC	CASSLVASGTYNEQFF
TRBD1	few	TRBV15	TRBJ2-1	TGTGCCACCAGCAGAGAGAGGACAGGGGCATTGGAGCAGTTCTTC	CATSRERTGALEQFF
.	.	TRBV30	TRBJ2-3	TGTGCCTGGAGTTTAAGGGGGGGTGGCACAGATACGCAGTATTTT	CAWSLRGGGTDTQYF
TRBD2	.	TRBV7-3	TRBJ2-3	TGTGCCAGCAGCCTCTGGGGACTAGCGGGAACAGATACGCAGTATTTT	CASSLWGLAGTDTQYF
TRBD2	.	TRBV7-3	TRBJ2-7	TGTGCCAGCAAATGGACTAGCGGGAGCTACGAGCAGTACTTC	CASKWTSGSYEQYF
.	.	TRBV7-9	TRBJ2-7	TGTGCCAGCAGCTTCGGAGTGGAGGCCTACGAGCAGTACTTC	CASSFGVEAYEQYF
TRBD1	.	TRBV5-4	TRBJ2-2	TGTGCCAGCAGCTTTGGACAGGGCCGAAACACCGGGGAGCTGTTTTTT	CASSFGQGRNTGELFF
TRBD1	many	TRBV10-1	TRBJ2-7	TGCGCCAGCAGGAGGACAGGCGAACCCTCATACGAGCAGTACTTC	CASRRTGEPSYEQYF
TRBD1	.	TRBV28	TRBJ1-5	TGTGCCAGCAGTAAATTGGACAGGAGGAATCAGCCCCAGCATTTT	CASSKLDRRNQPQHF
.	.	TRBV30	TRBJ2-3	TGTGCCTGGAGACCAGCAAGGGGTACGCAGTATTTT	CAWRPARGTQYF
.	.	TRBV20-1	TRBJ2-3	TGCAGTGCCCCAGTTGATACGCAGTATTTT	CSAPVDTQYF